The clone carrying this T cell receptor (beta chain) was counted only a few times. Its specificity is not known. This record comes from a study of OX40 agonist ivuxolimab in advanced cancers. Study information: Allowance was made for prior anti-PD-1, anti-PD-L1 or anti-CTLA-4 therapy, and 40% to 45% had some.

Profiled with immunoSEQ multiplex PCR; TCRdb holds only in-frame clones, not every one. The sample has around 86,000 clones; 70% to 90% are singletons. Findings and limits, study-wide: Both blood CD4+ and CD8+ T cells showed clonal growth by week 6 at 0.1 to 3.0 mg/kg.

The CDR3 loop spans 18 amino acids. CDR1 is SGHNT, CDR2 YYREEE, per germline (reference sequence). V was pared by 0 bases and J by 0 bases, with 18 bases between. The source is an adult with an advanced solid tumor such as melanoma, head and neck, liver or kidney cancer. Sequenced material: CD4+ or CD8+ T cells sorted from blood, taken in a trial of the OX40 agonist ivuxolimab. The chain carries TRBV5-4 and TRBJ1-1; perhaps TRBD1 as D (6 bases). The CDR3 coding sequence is TGTGCCAGCAGCTTGGGAACGTTTGGACAGACCATGAACACTGAAGCTTTCTTT. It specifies CASSLGTFGQTMNTEAFF.